This T cell receptor beta chain was found in a study of vaccination effects on CD4 cells after COVID-19. Study-level background: Cultures of over 1.5 million PBMC per well contained about 10 IU/ml IL-2 plus 10 ug/ml peptides.

The V gene end was trimmed by 1 base and the J gene end by 2 bases; junction bases not matched to a gene: 3. The CDR3 runs to 15 residues. Germline V gene lookup returns CDR1 SGHVS and CDR2 FQNEAQ. Overall study findings and caveats: Long after vaccination, the clones induced by infection and by vaccine shrank markedly in size.

Points on this clone: The antigen is undetermined.

The table came from immunoSEQ multiplex PCR; TCRdb's copy has only in-frame clones and leaves some out. The table has fewer than 40,000 clones, less than 85% seen once; the top ten hold 3.8%. It was after 10 days of culture that CD4+ T cells were isolated. Nucleocapsid antibody tests were negative, and the vaccine recipients had no prior SARS-CoV-2 infection. On days 3 and 7, fresh IL-2 medium replaced half the medium. The rearrangement joins TRBV7-8 to TRBJ1-2; TRBD1 matches 8 bases. The sequencing used CD4+ T cells from PBMCs cultured without peptide, collected before COVID-19 vaccination. This TCR was sampled from a human donor who received a COVID-19 vaccine. The DNA for the CDR3 is TGTGCCAGCAGCTTAGAGGGACAGGCCAACTATGGCTACACCTTC. This codes for CASSLEGQANYGYTF. Full variable domain (rest looked up from reference TRBV7-8 and TRBJ1-2): GAGVSQSPRYKVAKRGQDVALRCDPISGHVSLFWYQQALGQGPEFLTYFQNEAQLDKSGLPSDRFFAERPEGSVSTLKIQRTQQEDSAVYLCASSLEGQANYGYTFGSGTRLTVV.